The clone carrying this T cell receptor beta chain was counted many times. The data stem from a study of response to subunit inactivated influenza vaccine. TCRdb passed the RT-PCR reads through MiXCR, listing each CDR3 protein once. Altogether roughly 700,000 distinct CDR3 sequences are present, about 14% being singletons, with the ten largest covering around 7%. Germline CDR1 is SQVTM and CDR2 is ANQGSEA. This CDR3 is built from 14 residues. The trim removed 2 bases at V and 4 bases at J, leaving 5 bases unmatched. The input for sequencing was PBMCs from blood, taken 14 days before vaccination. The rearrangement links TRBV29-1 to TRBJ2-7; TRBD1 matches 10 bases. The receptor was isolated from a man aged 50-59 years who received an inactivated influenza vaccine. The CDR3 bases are TGCAGCGTTGAAAAGAGGGACAGGGGATACGAGCAGTACTTC. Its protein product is CSVEKRDRGYEQYF.